This T cell receptor beta chain stems from a study of human CD4 T cells and Enterobacteriaceae. Here immunoSEQ multiplex PCR was the method, and the copy in TCRdb shows in-frame clones only, minus some. The sample lists about 29,000 clones, about 80% occurring once. All CD4+ cells other than CD45RA+CCR7+CD95- naive cells were sorted as memory, over 98% pure. The germline CDR1 and CDR2 sequences are MDHEN and SYDVKM. Trimming took 6 bases from V and 5 from J; bases not matched to a gene: 6. This CDR3 contains 14 residues. The specimen was memory CD4+ T cells from blood. The receptor was derived from a human donor in good health. The chain links TRBV28 to TRBJ2-2; 7 nucleotides agree with TRBD2. CDR3 sequence: CASRRGGLTGELFF. CDR3 DNA: TGTGCCAGCAGGCGGGGAGGGCTGACCGGGGAGCTGTTTTTT.